Below are 12 T cell receptor beta chains sequenced from a single sample in a study of cytomegalovirus exposure and HLA in healthy donors. Some clones are missing from TCRdb's copy, which holds only in-frame ones; the method was immunoSEQ multiplex PCR. Seen here are approximately 160,000 clones, approximately 86% observed once, and the top ten hold about 2%. The specimen sequenced was PBMCs. The receptor source for this set is a man aged 25-45 years in good health and CMV-seropositive.

This clone was seen more than once but under ten times. The chain is built from TRBV7-9 and TRBJ1-1; TRBD1 matches 7 bases. V was pared by 4 bases and J by 3 bases, with 2 bases of the junction left unmatched. This CDR3 has 13 residues. CDR1 SEHNR and CDR2 FQNEAQ come from the germline V gene (reference sequence). Here the CDR3 DNA reads TGTGCCAGCAGCTCCCAGGGGGACACTGAAGCTTTCTTT. Protein: CASSSQGDTEAFF.

This rearrangement joins TRBV5-4 to TRBJ2-7; D is unclear. Trimming cost V 2 bases and J 5 bases, with 11 bases left between them. This CDR3 region has 13 residues. Germline assignment: CDR1 SGHNT and CDR2 YYREEE (reference sequence). In DNA form, the CDR3 reads TGTGCCAGCAGCTTTCCGGGTAGCCACGAGCAGTACTTC. It encodes CASSFPGSHEQYF.

The CDR3 loop reads CASSSEWRGAYEQFF. In nucleotides, the CDR3 is TGTGCCAGCAGCTCCGAGTGGCGGGGGGCTTATGAGCAGTTCTTC. The chain has TRBV7-6 and TRBJ2-1; 8 nucleotides align to TRBD2. CDR1 is SGHVS, CDR2 FNYEAQ, per germline. Unmatched junction bases numbered 10, after V lost 4 bases and J lost 8 bases. The CDR3 contains 15 residues.

CDR3 DNA: TGCAGCGTTGACGGGGGCACTGAAGCTTTCTTT. It specifies CSVDGGTEAFF. The genes are TRBV29-1 and TRBJ1-1; D is possibly TRBD1 (5 bases). The CDR3 spans 11 residues. Germline CDR1 is SQVTM and CDR2 is ANQGSEA. Trimming cost V 3 bases and J 4 bases, with 6 bases left between them.

The chain links TRBV19 to TRBJ1-1, with D perhaps TRBD1 (5 bases). Per the germline V gene, CDR1 is LNHDA and CDR2 is SQIVND (reference sequence). V shed 5 bases and J shed 6 bases, with 10 bases lying between them. This CDR3 region has 12 residues. The DNA for the CDR3 is TGTGCCAGTAGTCAGGGCCCCGCTGAAGCTTTCTTT. It specifies CASSQGPAEAFF.

This chain connects TRBV5-8 to TRBJ1-6, with 8 nucleotides matching TRBD1. The CDR3 length is 15 residues. Germline V CDR1 and CDR2: SGHTS, YDEGEE. Trimming at V came to 4 bases and at J to 9 bases, leaving 9 bases not matched to a gene. The CDR3 spells CASSGGDRTSSPLHF. In nucleotides, the CDR3 is TGTGCCAGCAGCGGGGGGGACAGGACTAGTTCACCCCTCCACTTT. Together with reference TRBV5-8 and TRBJ1-6, the CDR3 gives the full variable domain: EAGVTQSPTHLIKTRGQQATLRCSPISGHTSVYWYQQALGLGLQFLLWYDEGEERNRGNFPPRFSGRQFPNYSSELNVNALELEDSALYLCASSGGDRTSSPLHFGNGTRLTVT.

V gene TRBV5-4 combines with J gene TRBJ2-1, with TRBD2 identical over 10 bases. The CDR3 runs to 15 residues. CDR1 and CDR2 from the germline V gene are SGHNT and YYREEE (reference sequence). The ends lost 1 base at V and 4 bases at J; junction bases unmatched: 2. CDR3 in DNA: TGTGCCAGCAGCTTGCAACTAGCGGGGTACAATGAGCAGTTCTTC. This encodes CASSLQLAGYNEQFF.

The rearrangement joins TRBV11-2 to TRBJ1-4; D uncertain. Germline V lookup: CDR1 SGHAT, CDR2 FQNNGV. The CDR3 sequence is 16 residues long. The germline V and J ends were trimmed by 5 bases and 4 bases, with 17 bases remaining between them. Here the CDR3 reads CASSPSRLSGNEKLFF. CDR3 nucleotide sequence: TGTGCCAGCAGCCCATCGCGGTTGTCGGGTAATGAAAAACTGTTTTTT. Variable domain in full (rest from reference TRBV11-2 and TRBJ1-4): EAGVAQSPRYKIIEKRQSVAFWCNPISGHATLYWYQQILGQGPKLLIQFQNNGVVDDSQLPKDRFSAERLKGVDSTLKIQPAKLEDSAVYLCASSPSRLSGNEKLFFGSGTQLSVL.

This rearrangement joins TRBV6-6 to TRBJ1-1, with D perhaps matching TRBD1 (5 bases). CDR3 size: 14 residues. CDR1 MNHNY and CDR2 SVGAGI come from the germline V gene (reference sequence). Trimming left V 4 bases short and J 1 base short, with 10 bases between. Written as DNA, the CDR3 is TGTGCCAGCAGTTCCGCGCAGGGGAACACTGAAGCTTTCTTT. Translation: CASSSAQGNTEAFF.

The J gene is TRBJ2-1, the V gene TRBV18; D is undetermined. Germline V gives CDR1 KGHSH, CDR2 LQKENI. The ends were cut back, 3 bases at V and 3 bases at J, with 9 bases in the middle. CDR3 length: 14 amino acids. Here the CDR3 reads CASSPSQDYNEQFF. The CDR3, as DNA: TGTGCCAGCTCACCTTCACAAGACTACAATGAGCAGTTCTTC.

V gene TRBV11-2 combines with J gene TRBJ2-3; 12 bases align to TRBD2. The CDR3 is made up of 15 amino acids. The germline CDR1 and CDR2 sequences are SGHAT and FQNNGV. J lost 11 bases, V lost 0 bases, and 6 bases had no gene match. CDR3 nucleotide sequence: TGTGCCAGCAGCTTAGAGCTAGCGGGGGGGCTCGGGCAGTATTTT. It is translated as CASSLELAGGLGQYF.

The chain recombines TRBV6-4 with TRBJ2-3; 12 bases fit TRBD2. After removal of 0 bases from V and 4 bases from J, the junction contained 5 bases not matched to a gene. Looked up from germline, CDR1 is MRHNA and CDR2 is SNTAGT. CDR3 length: 17 residues. CDR3 sequence reads: CASSDSASSGGADTQYF. Here the CDR3 DNA reads TGTGCCAGCAGTGACTCAGCTTCTAGCGGGGGGGCAGATACGCAGTATTTT.